This TCR beta chain was retrieved from a study of T cell repertoires in cytomegalovirus infection. This clonotype was observed at least ten times. Its antigen is not known. A read error may produce the germline difference seen at one junction end. TCRdb passed the reads through MiXCR, listing each CDR3 protein once. There are around 99,000 distinct CDR3 sequences in the sample; around 28% occur only once, and 80% to 85% lies in the top ten. This CDR3 region has 14 residues. The germline V gene has CDR1 SGHVS and CDR2 FQNEAQ. The material was CD8+ T cells from cultured PBMCs, obtained from culture after CMV antigen stimulation. This rearrangement joins TRBV7-8 to TRBJ1-2; tentatively, D is TRBD1 (5 bases). The sequence derives from a human donor in good health (CMV status not recorded). Some clones in this sample may be carry-over from other donors' samples. Here the CDR3 DNA reads TGTGCCAGCAGCCCCGGGACGGCCGTTGGTGGCTACGCCTTC. Translated, it gives CASSPGTAVGGYAF.